A single T cell receptor (beta chain) is shown here with its context. The CDR3 totals 11 residues. The ends were cut back, 8 bases at V and 8 bases at J, with 7 bases in the middle. In germline, CDR1 is MDHEN, CDR2 SYDVKM. This specimen belongs to a study of blood T cell repertoires in COVID-19. Overall study: Acute and convalescent COVID-19 specimens originated in the United States, Italy and Spain. Sources were T cells, B-cell-depleted T cells, or PBMCs; the material itself was cDNA or gDNA.

As handled by the study authors: Scientists estimated how many nucleated cells there were by amplifying reference gene primers. Clones were read by immunoSEQ multiplex PCR, and TCRdb kept only the in-frame ones, dropping some. That table is the source of V, J and clone size, and D and trimming were worked out from the DNA. The sample lists 200,000 to 300,000 clones, approximately 90% seen once, with approximately 7.5% in the top ten. The receptor was derived from a man between 60 and 75 years old who had recovered from COVID-19. This sequence joins TRBV28 and TRBJ1-6; D gene unclear. Sequenced: peripheral blood. CDR3 nucleotide sequence: TGTGCCAGCGCTAGCTATTCACCCCTCCACTTT. Amino acid sequence: CASASYSPLHF. The full variable domain, rest sourced from reference TRBV28 and TRBJ1-6, is DVKVTQSSRYLVKRTGEKVFLECVQDMDHENMFWYRQDPGLGLRLIYFSYDVKMKEKGDIPEGYSVSREKKERFSLILESASTNQTSMYLCASASYSPLHFGNGTRLTVT.